Each of the 21 T cell receptor beta chains below was sequenced from the same sample in a study of shared clonotypes between healthy human individuals. Positive CCR7 selection of CD45RO-negative cells yielded the naive CD8 cells, and terminally differentiated effector memory CD45RA+ cells were excluded. Generated by immunoSEQ multiplex PCR, the TCRdb table keeps only in-frame clones and is missing some. The sample gives around 600,000 clones, around 96% of which show up once; approximately 0.11% is in the top ten. The sequencing input was naive CD8+ T cells sorted from blood. These receptors all come from a woman in her thirties in good health.

This clone was detected only once. This chain uses TRBV2 with TRBJ1-2; D gene uncertain. The V and J ends lost 6 bases and 4 bases respectively, with 12 bases between them. Germline-derived CDR1 and CDR2 are SNHLY and FYNNEI. This CDR3 region has 13 residues. Here the CDR3 reads CASSPGVLYGYTF. The DNA for the CDR3 is TGTGCCAGCAGCCCCGGGGTGCTCTATGGCTACACCTTC. Looking up the rest from reference TRBV2 and TRBJ1-2 gives the full variable domain: EPEVTQTPSHQVTQMGQEVILRCVPISNHLYFYWYRQILGQKVEFLVSFYNNEISEKSEIFDDQFSVERPDGSNFTLKIRSTKLEDSAMYFCASSPGVLYGYTFGSGTRLTVV.

This clone has only one observation. This sequence joins TRBV13 and TRBJ2-7, with TRBD2 as a possible D gene (7 bases). The CDR3 covers 13 residues. The V end was cut by 5 bases, the J end by 5 bases, with 13 bases between. Looked up from germline, CDR1 is PRHDT and CDR2 is FYEKMQ (reference sequence). The DNA for the CDR3 is TGTGCCAGCAGCGTAAGGGGGGGGAACGAGCAGTACTTC. Protein sequence: CASSVRGGNEQYF. Full variable domain (remainder filled in from reference TRBV13 and TRBJ2-7): AAGVIQSPRHLIKEKRETATLKCYPIPRHDTVYWYQQGPGQDPQFLISFYEKMQSDKGSIPDRFSAQQFSDYHSELNMSSLELGDSALYFCASSVRGGNEQYFGPGTRLTVT.

J is TRBJ2-7 and V is TRBV12-5, with TRBD2 matching over 11 bases. V dropped 9 bases and J dropped 3; count of bases not matched to a gene: 16. Germline loops: CDR1 LGHNT, CDR2 FRNRAP. The CDR3 totals 17 residues. The CDR3 DNA reads TGTGCTAGCCCCGGGACTAGCGGAGGGGACCTGTTCTACGAGCAGTACTTC. Residues: CASPGTSGGDLFYEQYF.

The rearrangement links TRBV7-9 to TRBJ2-7; no clear D gene. CDR3 size: 14 residues. Looked up from germline, CDR1 is SEHNR and CDR2 is FQNEAQ (reference sequence). V gave up 6 bases and J gave up 3 bases, with 15 bases separating them. The CDR3 DNA follows: TGTGCCAGCAGTCCGTCCGGGCAGATCTACGAGCAGTACTTC. Its translation: CASSPSGQIYEQYF.

This clone was recorded only once. This chain links TRBV19 with TRBJ2-7; D may be TRBD1 (5 bases). The CDR3 contains 13 residues. The V and J ends lost 3 bases and 3 bases respectively, with 9 bases between them. Per the germline V gene, CDR1 is LNHDA and CDR2 is SQIVND (reference sequence). This CDR3 is CASSIGASYEQYF. The CDR3 DNA follows: TGTGCCAGTAGTATTGGGGCCAGCTACGAGCAGTACTTC.

J is TRBJ2-1 and V is TRBV27; 11 bases are shared with TRBD2. CDR1 and CDR2 (germline): MNHEY, SMNVEV (reference sequence). J lost 4 bases, V lost 2 bases, and 7 bases had no gene match. The CDR3 covers 17 residues. CDR3: CASSLGMVAGGYNEQFF. The CDR3, as DNA: TGTGCCAGCAGTTTAGGGATGGTAGCGGGAGGGTACAATGAGCAGTTCTTC.

J is TRBJ1-5 and V is TRBV6-1; D unclear. V lost 2 bases, J lost 7 bases, and 12 bases lay in between. This CDR3 contains 14 residues. Germline CDR1 MNHNS, CDR2 SASEGT. CDR3 sequence reads: CASSERGLGQPQHF. Written as DNA, the CDR3 is TGTGCCAGCAGTGAACGGGGTTTGGGGCAGCCCCAGCATTTT.

This chain links TRBV15 with TRBJ1-1, with D tentatively TRBD1 (5 bases). Germline assignment: CDR1 LNHNV and CDR2 YYDKDF (reference sequence). Deletions cut 3 bases from V and 1 base from J, with 9 bases between. The CDR3 has 14 residues. The DNA of the CDR3 is TGTGCCACCAGCAGGGGGGTAGAGAACACTGAAGCTTTCTTT. It encodes CATSRGVENTEAFF.

The genes are TRBV27 and TRBJ2-5; 13 bases align to TRBD2. The end of the DNA fits TRBJ2-7 better, so the J call may be wrong. This CDR3 region has 15 residues. The germline CDR1 and CDR2 sequences are MNHEY and SMNVEV (reference sequence). The CDR3 coding sequence is TGTGCCAGCAGTTCTGGGACTAGCGGGAAAAGCGAGCAGTACTTC. Its protein product is CASSSGTSGKSEQYF.

The gene calls are TRBV10-1 and TRBJ2-7; 8 bases match TRBD1. The CDR3 length is 13 residues. Looked up from germline, CDR1 is WNHNN and CDR2 is SYGVQD (reference sequence). V was pared by 4 bases and J by 5 bases, with 4 bases of the junction left unmatched. The CDR3 protein is CASSGTGKHEQYF. CDR3 DNA sequence: TGCGCCAGCAGTGGGACAGGGAAGCACGAGCAGTACTTC.

The chain links TRBV4-1 to TRBJ2-7, with 7 bases matching TRBD2. V gave up 0 bases and J gave up 6 bases; unmatched junction bases: 11. The CDR3 is 16 residues long. Germline V CDR1 and CDR2: MGHRA, YSYEKL. The CDR3 DNA is TGCGCCAGCAGCCAAGATGGGGGGGGTAAGAGCGGCGAGCAGTACTTC. This sequence encodes CASSQDGGGKSGEQYF.

The rearrangement uses TRBV19 and TRBJ2-7; D may be TRBD2 (5 bases). V was trimmed by 4 bases and J by 6 bases, leaving 13 bases between them. The length of the CDR3 is 13 residues. CDR1 is LNHDA and CDR2 is SQIVND in the germline V gene (reference sequence). The CDR3 reads CASSTGLYSEQYF. The CDR3 DNA follows: TGTGCCAGTAGTACCGGACTGTACAGCGAGCAGTACTTC. Full variable domain (remainder filled in from reference TRBV19 and TRBJ2-7): DGGITQSPKYLFRKEGQNVTLSCEQNLNHDAMYWYRQDPGQGLRLIYYSQIVNDFQKGDIAEGYSVSREKKESFPLTVTSAQKNPTAFYLCASSTGLYSEQYFGPGTRLTVT.

On this clone itself: The junction departs from the called germline gene at one end, perhaps through a read error. V usage is TRBV2 and J usage is TRBJ2-7; 10 positions match TRBD2. This CDR3 is 13 amino acids long. Germline V gene lookup returns CDR1 SNHLY and CDR2 FYNNEI. In DNA, the CDR3 is TGTGCCAGCAGTGAAGCGTTGCCTAGCGGGAGCCACTTC. This codes for CASSEALPSGSHF.

This chain connects TRBV2 to TRBJ2-7; TRBD2 is a possible D gene (5 bases). In germline, CDR1 is SNHLY, CDR2 FYNNEI. V shed 6 bases and J shed 10 bases, with 13 bases lying between them. This CDR3 has 11 residues. The CDR3 is CASRLRLPQYF. The CDR3 DNA is TGTGCCAGCAGGTTACGACTACCCCAGTACTTC.

This chain joins TRBV2 and TRBJ2-1, with 11 bases that match TRBD2. CDR1 is SNHLY and CDR2 is FYNNEI in the germline V gene. CDR3 length: 15 residues. V was clipped by 8 bases and J by 4 bases; unmatched bases: 7. The CDR3 DNA reads TGTGCCAGCGGGGTAGTAGCGGGAGGGTACAATGAGCAGTTCTTC. It specifies CASGVVAGGYNEQFF.

The V gene is TRBV27, the J gene TRBJ2-7; 10 bases map to TRBD2. The CDR3 totals 15 residues. Germline V lookup: CDR1 MNHEY, CDR2 SMNVEV (reference sequence). J lost 2 bases, V lost 4 bases, and 5 bases had no gene match. CDR3: CASSSPGLATYEQYF. CDR3 bases: TGTGCCAGCAGTTCTCCGGGACTAGCGACCTACGAGCAGTACTTC.

This rearrangement joins TRBV5-4 to TRBJ2-7; D is possibly TRBD1 or TRBD2 (5 bases each). Germline V lookup: CDR1 SGHNT, CDR2 YYREEE (reference sequence). V was pared by 7 bases and J by 5 bases, with 22 bases between. The CDR3 totals 15 residues. The CDR3 region is CASRSQGLPADEQYF. Written as DNA, the CDR3 is TGTGCCAGCCGCTCCCAGGGCCTACCAGCGGACGAGCAGTACTTC.

This chain joins TRBV28 and TRBJ1-2, with 7 bases fitting TRBD1. The CDR3 contains 14 residues. Germline V lookup: CDR1 MDHEN, CDR2 SYDVKM. Trimming cost V 3 bases and J 5 bases; bases outside gene matches: 6. The DNA for the CDR3 is TGTGCCAGCAGTTTTCAGGGGGAAAGTTATGGCTACACCTTC. As protein: CASSFQGESYGYTF.

Comments on this clone: Compared with germline, one end of the junction differs, possibly owing to a read error. The chain combines TRBV11-2 with TRBJ2-5, with 11 bases that match TRBD2. The CDR3 has 17 amino acids. Germline CDR1 and CDR2: SGHAT and FQNNGV. CDR3: CASSLAGLAGGQETQYF. The CDR3 coding sequence is TGTGCCAGCAGTTTAGCGGGGCTAGCGGGAGGACAAGAGACCCAGTACTTC.

Concerning this clone itself: The sample carries other DNA sequences with the same CDR3. The gene calls are TRBV27 and TRBJ2-2; 11 bases match TRBD2. This CDR3 spans 15 amino acids. The trim removed 5 bases at V and 5 bases at J, leaving 4 bases unmatched. The germline V gene encodes CDR1 MNHEY and CDR2 SMNVEV (reference sequence). The CDR3 DNA follows: TGTGCCAGCAGTCCCGGGACTAGCGGTACCGGGGAGCTGTTTTTT. Translated, it gives CASSPGTSGTGELFF.

The rearrangement uses TRBV15 and TRBJ2-5; D unresolved. Near its end, the DNA agrees better with TRBJ2-7, so the J call may be wrong. Germline V gene sequence: CDR1 LNHNV, CDR2 YYDKDF (reference sequence). The CDR3 runs 14 residues. The CDR3, as DNA: TGTGCCACCAGCAAGTCCCGGAGCGCCTACGAGCAGTACTTC. It codes for CATSKSRSAYEQYF.